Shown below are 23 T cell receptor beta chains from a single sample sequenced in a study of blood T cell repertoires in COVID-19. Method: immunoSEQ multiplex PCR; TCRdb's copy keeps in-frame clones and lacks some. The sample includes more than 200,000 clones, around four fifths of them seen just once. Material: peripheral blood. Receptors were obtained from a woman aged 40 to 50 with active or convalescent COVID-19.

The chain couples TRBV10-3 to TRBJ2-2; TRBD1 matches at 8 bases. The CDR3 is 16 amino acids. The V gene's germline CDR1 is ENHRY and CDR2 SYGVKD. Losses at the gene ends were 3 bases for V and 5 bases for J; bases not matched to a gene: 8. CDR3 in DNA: TGTGCCATCAGTGATGGGACAGGTCGTGAAACCGGGGAGCTGTTTTTT. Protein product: CAISDGTGRETGELFF.

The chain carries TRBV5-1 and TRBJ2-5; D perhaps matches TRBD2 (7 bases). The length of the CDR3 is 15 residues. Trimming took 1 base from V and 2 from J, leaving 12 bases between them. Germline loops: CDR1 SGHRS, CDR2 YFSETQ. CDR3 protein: CASSLWGGQQETQYF. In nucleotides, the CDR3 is TGCGCCAGCAGCTTGTGGGGGGGCCAACAAGAGACCCAGTACTTC.

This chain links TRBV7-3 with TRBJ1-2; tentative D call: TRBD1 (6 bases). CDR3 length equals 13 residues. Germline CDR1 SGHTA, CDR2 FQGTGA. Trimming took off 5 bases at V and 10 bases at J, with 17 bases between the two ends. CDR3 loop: CASSRNRDKDYTF. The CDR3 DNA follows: TGTGCCAGCAGCCGGAACAGGGATAAGGACTACACCTTC.

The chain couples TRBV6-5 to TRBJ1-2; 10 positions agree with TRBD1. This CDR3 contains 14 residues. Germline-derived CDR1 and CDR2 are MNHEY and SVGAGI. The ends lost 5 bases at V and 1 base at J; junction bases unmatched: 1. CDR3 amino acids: CASSRDRGNYGYTF. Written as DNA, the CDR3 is TGTGCCAGCAGTCGGGACAGGGGTAACTATGGCTACACCTTC.

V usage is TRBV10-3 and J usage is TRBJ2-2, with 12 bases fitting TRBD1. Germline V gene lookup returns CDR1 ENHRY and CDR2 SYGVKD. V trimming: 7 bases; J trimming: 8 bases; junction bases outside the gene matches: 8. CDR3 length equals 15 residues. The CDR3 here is CAITPGQGARGELFF. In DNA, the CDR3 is TGTGCCATCACCCCGGGACAGGGGGCGCGTGGGGAGCTGTTTTTT.

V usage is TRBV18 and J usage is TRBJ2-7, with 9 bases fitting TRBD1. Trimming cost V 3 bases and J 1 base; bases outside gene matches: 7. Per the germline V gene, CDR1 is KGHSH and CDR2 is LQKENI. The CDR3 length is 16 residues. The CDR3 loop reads CASSPLSGQGSYEQYF. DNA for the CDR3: TGTGCCAGCTCACCCTTGTCGGGACAGGGATCCTACGAGCAGTACTTC.

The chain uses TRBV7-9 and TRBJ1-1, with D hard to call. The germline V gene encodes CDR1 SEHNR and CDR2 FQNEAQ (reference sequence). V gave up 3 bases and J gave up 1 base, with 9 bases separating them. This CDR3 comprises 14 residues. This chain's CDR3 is CASSFGESNTEAFF. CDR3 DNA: TGTGCCAGCAGCTTTGGGGAGTCGAACACTGAAGCTTTCTTT.

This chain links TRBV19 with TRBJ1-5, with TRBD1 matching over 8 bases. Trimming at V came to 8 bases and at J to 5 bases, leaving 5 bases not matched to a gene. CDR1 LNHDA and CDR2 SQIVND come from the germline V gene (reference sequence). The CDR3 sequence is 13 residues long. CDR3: CASAVQGDQPQHF. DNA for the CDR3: TGTGCCAGTGCCGTACAGGGGGATCAGCCCCAGCATTTT.

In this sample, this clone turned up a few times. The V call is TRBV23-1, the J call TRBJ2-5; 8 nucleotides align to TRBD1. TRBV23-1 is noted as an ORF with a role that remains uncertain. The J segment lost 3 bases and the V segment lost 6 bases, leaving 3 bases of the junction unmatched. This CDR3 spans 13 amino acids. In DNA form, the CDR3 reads TGCGCCAGCAGCGAACAGGGGGAAGAGACCCAGTACTTC. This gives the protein CASSEQGEETQYF.

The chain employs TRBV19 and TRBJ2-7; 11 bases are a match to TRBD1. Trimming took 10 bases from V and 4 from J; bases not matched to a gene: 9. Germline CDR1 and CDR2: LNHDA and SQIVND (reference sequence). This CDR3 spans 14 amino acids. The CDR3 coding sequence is TGTGCCACCCGGGCGGGGACAGGGGGATACGAGCAGTACTTC. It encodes CATRAGTGGYEQYF.

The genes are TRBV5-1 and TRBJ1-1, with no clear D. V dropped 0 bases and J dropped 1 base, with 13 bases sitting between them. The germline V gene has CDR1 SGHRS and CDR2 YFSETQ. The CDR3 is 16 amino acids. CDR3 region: CASSLALLQTNTEAFF. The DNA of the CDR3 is TGCGCCAGCAGCTTGGCCTTATTACAGACGAACACTGAAGCTTTCTTT.

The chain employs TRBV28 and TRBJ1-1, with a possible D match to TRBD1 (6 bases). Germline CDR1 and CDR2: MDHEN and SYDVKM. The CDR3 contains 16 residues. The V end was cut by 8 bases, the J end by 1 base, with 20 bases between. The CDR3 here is CASYPSAGARNTEAFF. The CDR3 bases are TGTGCCAGCTACCCCTCGGCGGGGGCGCGGAACACTGAAGCTTTCTTT. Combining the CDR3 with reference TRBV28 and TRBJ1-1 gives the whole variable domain DVKVTQSSRYLVKRTGEKVFLECVQDMDHENMFWYRQDPGLGLRLIYFSYDVKMKEKGDIPEGYSVSREKKERFSLILESASTNQTSMYLCASYPSAGARNTEAFFGQGTRLTVV.

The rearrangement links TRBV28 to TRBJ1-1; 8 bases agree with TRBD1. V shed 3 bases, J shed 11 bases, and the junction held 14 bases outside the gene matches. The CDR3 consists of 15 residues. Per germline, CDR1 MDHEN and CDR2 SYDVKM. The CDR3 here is CASSLVGRQGAGAFF. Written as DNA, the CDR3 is TGTGCCAGCAGTTTGGTCGGTCGGCAGGGGGCAGGGGCTTTCTTT.

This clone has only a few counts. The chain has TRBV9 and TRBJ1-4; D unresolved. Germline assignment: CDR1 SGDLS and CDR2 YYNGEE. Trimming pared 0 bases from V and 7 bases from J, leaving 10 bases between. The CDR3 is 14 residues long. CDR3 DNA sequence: TGTGCCAGCAGCGTAGACACCGGAGGTGAAAAACTGTTTTTT. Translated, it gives CASSVDTGGEKLFF. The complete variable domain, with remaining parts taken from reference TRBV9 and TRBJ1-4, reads DSGVTQTPKHLITATGQRVTLRCSPRSGDLSVYWYQQSLDQGLQFLIQYYNGEERAKGNILERFSAQQFPDLHSELNLSSLELGDSALYFCASSVDTGGEKLFFGSGTQLSVL.

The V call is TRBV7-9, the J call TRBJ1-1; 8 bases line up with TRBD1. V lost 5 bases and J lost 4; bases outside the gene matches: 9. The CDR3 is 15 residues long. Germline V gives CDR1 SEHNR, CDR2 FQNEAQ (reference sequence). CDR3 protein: CASSTDRGVSTEAFF. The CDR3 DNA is TGTGCCAGCAGCACAGACAGGGGAGTCTCCACTGAAGCTTTCTTT.

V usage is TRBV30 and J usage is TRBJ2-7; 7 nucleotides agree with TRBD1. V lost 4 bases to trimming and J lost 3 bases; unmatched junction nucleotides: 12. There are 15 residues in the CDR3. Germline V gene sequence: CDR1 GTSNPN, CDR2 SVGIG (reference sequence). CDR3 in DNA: TGTGCCTGGAACACGCAGGCAGGGGGAGTCTACGAGCAGTACTTC. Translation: CAWNTQAGGVYEQYF.

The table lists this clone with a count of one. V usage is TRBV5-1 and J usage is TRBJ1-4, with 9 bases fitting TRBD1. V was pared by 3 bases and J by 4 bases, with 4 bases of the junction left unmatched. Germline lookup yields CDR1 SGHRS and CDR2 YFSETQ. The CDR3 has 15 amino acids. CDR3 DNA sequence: TGCGCCAGCAGCTCGGACAGGGGCCTTAATGAAAAACTGTTTTTT. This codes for CASSSDRGLNEKLFF.

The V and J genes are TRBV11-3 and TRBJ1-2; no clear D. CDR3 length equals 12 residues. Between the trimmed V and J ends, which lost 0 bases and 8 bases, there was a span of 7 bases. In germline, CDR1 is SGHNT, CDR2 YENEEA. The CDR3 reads CASSLDLRGYTF. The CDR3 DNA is TGTGCCAGCAGCTTAGATTTGAGGGGCTACACCTTC. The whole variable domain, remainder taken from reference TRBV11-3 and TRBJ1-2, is EAGVVQSPRYKIIEKKQPVAFWCNPISGHNTLYWYLQNLGQGPELLIRYENEEAVDDSQLPKDRFSAERLKGVDSTLKIQPAELGDSAVYLCASSLDLRGYTFGSGTRLTVV.

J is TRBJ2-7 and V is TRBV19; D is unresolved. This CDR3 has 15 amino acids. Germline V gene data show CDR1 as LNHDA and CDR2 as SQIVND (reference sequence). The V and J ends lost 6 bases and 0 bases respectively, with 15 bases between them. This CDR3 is CASSYSPQSSYEQYF. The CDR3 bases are TGTGCCAGTAGCTACAGCCCTCAAAGCTCCTACGAGCAGTACTTC.

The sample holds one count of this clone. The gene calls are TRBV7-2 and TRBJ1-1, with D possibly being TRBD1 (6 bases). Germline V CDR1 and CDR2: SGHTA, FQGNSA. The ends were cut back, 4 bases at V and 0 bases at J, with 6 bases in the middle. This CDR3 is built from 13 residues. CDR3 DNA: TGTGCCAGCAGCTGGACAGTGAACACTGAAGCTTTCTTT. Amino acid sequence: CASSWTVNTEAFF.

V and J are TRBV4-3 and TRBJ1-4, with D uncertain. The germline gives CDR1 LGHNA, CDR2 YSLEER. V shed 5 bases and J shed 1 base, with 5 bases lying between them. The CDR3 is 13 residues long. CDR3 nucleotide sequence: TGCGCCAGCAGCGCGGGAACTAATGAAAAACTGTTTTTT. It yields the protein CASSAGTNEKLFF.

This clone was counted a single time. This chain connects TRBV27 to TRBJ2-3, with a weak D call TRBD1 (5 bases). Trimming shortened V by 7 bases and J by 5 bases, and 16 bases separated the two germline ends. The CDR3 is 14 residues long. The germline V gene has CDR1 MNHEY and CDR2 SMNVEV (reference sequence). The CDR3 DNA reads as TGTGCCAGCACCCACTCTTGGGGCAGAGATACGCAGTATTTT. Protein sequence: CASTHSWGRDTQYF.

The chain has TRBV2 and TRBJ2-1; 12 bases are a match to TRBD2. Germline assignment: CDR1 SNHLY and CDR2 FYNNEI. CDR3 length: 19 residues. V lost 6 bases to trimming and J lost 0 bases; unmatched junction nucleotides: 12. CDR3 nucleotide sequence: TGTGCCAGCAGGGCACAGGGACTAGCGGGCTTGAGCTCCTACAATGAGCAGTTCTTC. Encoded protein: CASRAQGLAGLSSYNEQFF.